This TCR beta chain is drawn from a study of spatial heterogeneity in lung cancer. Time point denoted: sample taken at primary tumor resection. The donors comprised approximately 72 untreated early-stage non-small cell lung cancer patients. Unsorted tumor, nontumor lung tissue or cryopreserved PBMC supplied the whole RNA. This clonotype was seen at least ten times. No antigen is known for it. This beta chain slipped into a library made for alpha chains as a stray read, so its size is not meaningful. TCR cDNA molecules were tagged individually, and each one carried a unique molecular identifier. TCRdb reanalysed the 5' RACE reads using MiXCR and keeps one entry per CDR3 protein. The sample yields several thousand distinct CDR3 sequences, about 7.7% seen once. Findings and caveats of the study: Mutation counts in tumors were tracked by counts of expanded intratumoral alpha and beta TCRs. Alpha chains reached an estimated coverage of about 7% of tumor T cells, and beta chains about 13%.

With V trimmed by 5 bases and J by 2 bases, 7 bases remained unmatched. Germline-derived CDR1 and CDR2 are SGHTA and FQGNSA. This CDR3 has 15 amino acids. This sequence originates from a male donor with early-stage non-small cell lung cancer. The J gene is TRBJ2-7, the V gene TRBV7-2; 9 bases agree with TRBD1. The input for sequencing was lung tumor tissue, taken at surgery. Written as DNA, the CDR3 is TGTGCCAGCAGCAGGACAGGGGACAGTACCTACGAGCAGTACTTC. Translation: CASSRTGDSTYEQYF.